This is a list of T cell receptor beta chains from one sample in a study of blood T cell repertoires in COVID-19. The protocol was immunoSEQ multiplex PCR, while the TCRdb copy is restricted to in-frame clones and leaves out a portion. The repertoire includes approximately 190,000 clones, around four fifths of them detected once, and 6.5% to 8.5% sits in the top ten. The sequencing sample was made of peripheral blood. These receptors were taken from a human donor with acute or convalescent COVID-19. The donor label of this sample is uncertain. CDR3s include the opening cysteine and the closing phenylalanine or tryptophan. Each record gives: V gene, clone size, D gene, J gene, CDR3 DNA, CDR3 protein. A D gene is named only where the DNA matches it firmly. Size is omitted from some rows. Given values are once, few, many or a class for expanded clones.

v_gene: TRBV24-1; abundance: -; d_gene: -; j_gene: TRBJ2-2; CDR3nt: TGTGCCACCAGTTCCGCCCCAGGCACGGAGAACACCGGGGAGCTGTTTTTT; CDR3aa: CATSSAPGTENTGELFF
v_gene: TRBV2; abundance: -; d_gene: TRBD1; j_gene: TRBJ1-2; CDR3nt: TGTGCCAGCGTTGGTACAGGGGGCGCGTCCAATGGCTACACCTTC; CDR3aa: CASVGTGGASNGYTF
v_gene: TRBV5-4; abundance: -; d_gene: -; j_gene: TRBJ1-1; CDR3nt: TGTGCCAGCAGCCTCCAAGACCTACAGGGACCCTACACTGAAGCTTTCTTT; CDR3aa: CASSLQDLQGPYTEAFF
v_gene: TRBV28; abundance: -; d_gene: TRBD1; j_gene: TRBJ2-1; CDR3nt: TGTGCCAGCAGTTTAACCTCGTTGGACAGGGGGGCCTATGAGCAGTTCTTC; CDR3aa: CASSLTSLDRGAYEQFF
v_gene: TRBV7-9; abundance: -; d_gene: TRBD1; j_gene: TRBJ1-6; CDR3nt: TGTGCCAGCAGCTTATCGACAGGGTTCACAAATTCACCCCTCCACTTT; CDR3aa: CASSLSTGFTNSPLHF
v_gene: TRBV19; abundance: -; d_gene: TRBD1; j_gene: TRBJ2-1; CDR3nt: TGTGCCAGTAGTAAGGGACAGGGGGCTGTTGGCTTCTACAATGAGCAGTTCTTC; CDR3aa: CASSKGQGAVGFYNEQFF
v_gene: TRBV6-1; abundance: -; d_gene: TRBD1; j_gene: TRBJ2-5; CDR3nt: TGTGCCAGCAGTGAAGCGGACAGGGTTTGGGAGACCCAGTACTTC; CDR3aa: CASSEADRVWETQYF
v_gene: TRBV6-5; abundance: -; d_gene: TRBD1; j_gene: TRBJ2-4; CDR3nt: TGTGCCAGCAGGGGGACAGGGGGGGAGAACATTCAGTACTTC; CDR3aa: CASRGTGGENIQYF
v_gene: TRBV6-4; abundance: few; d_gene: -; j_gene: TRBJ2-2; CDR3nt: TGTGCCAGCAGTCGCCAAAGCGGGACCGGGGAGCTGTTTTTT; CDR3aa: CASSRQSGTGELFF
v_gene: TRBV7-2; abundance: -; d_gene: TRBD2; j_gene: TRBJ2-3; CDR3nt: TGTGCCAGCAGCTTATTCCCCCCCAGGCGGGAGACGGCAGATACGCAGTATTTT; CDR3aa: CASSLFPPRRETADTQYF
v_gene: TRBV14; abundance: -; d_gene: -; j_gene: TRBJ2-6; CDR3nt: TGTGCCAGCAGCCAGCACGGTCCCAACGTCCTGACTTTC; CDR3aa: CASSQHGPNVLTF
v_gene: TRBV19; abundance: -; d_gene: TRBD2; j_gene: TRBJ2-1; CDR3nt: TGTGCCAGTACCGCGGGAGTTGAGCAGTTCTTC; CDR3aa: CASTAGVEQFF
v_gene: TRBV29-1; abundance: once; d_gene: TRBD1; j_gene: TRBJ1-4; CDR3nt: TGCAGCGTGGCTACGCCCGGGACAGGGGGGAGTGAAAAACTGTTTTTT; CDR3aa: CSVATPGTGGSEKLFF
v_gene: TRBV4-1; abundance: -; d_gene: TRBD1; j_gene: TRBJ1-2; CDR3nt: TGCGCCAGCAGCCAAACTGACAGGGGGGATGGCTACACCTTC; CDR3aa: CASSQTDRGDGYTF
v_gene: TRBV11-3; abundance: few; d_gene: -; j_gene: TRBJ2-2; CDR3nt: TGTGCCAGCAGCTTAAGTGGGAGGAAGTCGGGCACCGGGGAGCTGTTTTTT; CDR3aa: CASSLSGRKSGTGELFF
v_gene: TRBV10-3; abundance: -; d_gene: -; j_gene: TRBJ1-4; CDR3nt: TGTGCCATCAGTCCAGGACCCGACAGGAATAATGAAAAACTGTTTTTT; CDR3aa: CAISPGPDRNNEKLFF
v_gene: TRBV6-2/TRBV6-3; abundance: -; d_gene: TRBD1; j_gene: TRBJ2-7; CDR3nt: TGTGCCAGCAGTAACCGCGGACAGGGGACCTACGAGCAGTACTTC; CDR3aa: CASSNRGQGTYEQYF
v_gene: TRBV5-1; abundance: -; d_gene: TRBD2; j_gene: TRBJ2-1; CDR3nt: TGCGCCAGCAGCTTGGTTGGACTAGCGAACAATGAGCAGTTCTTC; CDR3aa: CASSLVGLANNEQFF
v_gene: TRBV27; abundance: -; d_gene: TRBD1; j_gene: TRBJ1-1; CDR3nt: TGTGCCAGCAGTTTATCACAGGGGTACAACACTGAAGCTTTCTTT; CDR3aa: CASSLSQGYNTEAFF
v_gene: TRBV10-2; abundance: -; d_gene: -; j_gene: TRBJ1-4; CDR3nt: TGCGCCAGCAGTGAGATTGGGGCGGAAAAACTGTTTTTT; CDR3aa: CASSEIGAEKLFF
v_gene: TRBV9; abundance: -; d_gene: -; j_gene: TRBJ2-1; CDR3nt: TGTGCCAGCAGCGTAGGGGGAGGATGGCGGAGCCACAATGAGCAGTTCTTC; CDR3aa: CASSVGGGWRSHNEQFF
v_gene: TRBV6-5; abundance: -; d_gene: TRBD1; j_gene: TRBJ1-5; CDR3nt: TGTGCCAGCAGACCCGGGACAGTAGGCAATCAGCCCCAGCATTTT; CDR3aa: CASRPGTVGNQPQHF
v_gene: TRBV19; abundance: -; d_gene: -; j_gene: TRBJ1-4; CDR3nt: TGTGCCAGTAGTATAGACAGCCGAGGAGGAGAAAAACTGTTTTTT; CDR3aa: CASSIDSRGGEKLFF
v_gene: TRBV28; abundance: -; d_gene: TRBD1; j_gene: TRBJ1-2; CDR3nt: TGTGCCAGCAGGTCCGGGACAGGGGGCAGATATGGCTACACCTTC; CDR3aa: CASRSGTGGRYGYTF
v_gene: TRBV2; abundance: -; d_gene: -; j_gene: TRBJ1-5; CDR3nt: TGTGCCAGCAGTGAAGCGAGTCGACAGGCGTTTAGCAATCAGCCCCAGCATTTT; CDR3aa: CASSEASRQAFSNQPQHF
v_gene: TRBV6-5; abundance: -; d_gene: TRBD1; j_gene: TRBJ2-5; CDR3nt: TGTGCCAGCAGGGACAGGGCATGGGAGACCCAGTACTTC; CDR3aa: CASRDRAWETQYF
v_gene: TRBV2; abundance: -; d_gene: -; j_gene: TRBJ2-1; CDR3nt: TGTGCCAGAACACGTCGGGAGTCCTACAATGAGCAGTTCTTC; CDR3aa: CARTRRESYNEQFF
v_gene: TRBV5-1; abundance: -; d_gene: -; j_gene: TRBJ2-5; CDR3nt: TGCGCCAGCAGCTTTCTAGAGACCCAGTACTTC; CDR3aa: CASSFLETQYF
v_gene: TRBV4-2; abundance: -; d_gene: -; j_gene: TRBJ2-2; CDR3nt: TGTGCCAGCAGCCTACTAGGGGGGGTGAACACCGGGGAGCTGTTTTTT; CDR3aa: CASSLLGGVNTGELFF
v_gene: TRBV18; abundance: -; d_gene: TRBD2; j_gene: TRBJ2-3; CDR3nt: TGTGCCAGCTCACCAGCGGGGGGGGATACGCAGTATTTT; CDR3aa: CASSPAGGDTQYF
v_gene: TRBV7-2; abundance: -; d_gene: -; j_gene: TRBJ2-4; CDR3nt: TGTGCCAGCAGCTTAGTCGGCGGACCGACCGGGGGCAAAAACATTCAGTACTTC; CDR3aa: CASSLVGGPTGGKNIQYF
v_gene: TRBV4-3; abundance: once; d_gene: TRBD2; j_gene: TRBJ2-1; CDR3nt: TGCGCCAGCAGCCAAGACGCCGGGACTAGCGGCTACAATGAGCAGTTCTTC; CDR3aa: CASSQDAGTSGYNEQFF
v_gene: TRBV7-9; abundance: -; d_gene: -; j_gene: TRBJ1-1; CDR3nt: TGTGCCAGCAGCTTAGGGGGCAGGGCCACTGAAGCTTTCTTT; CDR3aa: CASSLGGRATEAFF
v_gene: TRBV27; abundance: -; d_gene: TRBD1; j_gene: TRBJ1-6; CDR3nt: TGTGCCAGCAGTACAGGGGGATTCGCTTCACCCCTCCACTTT; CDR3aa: CASSTGGFASPLHF
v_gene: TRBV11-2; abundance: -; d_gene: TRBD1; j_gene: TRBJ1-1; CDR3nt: TGTGCCAGCAGCTTAGTACAGGGGACCACTGAAGCTTTCTTT; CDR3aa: CASSLVQGTTEAFF
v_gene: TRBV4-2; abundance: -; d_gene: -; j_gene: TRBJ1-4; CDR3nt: TGTGCCAGCAGCCAAGCCAGTGTGAGGGGGAATGAAAAACTGTTTTTT; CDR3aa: CASSQASVRGNEKLFF
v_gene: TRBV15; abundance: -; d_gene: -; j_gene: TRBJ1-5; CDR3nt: TGTGCCACCAGCAGACAGGGAAATCAGCCCCAGCATTTT; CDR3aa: CATSRQGNQPQHF
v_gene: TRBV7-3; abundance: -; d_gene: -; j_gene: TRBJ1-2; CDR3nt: TGTGCCAGCAGCTTAGCAGGGGCCTATGGCTACACCTTC; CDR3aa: CASSLAGAYGYTF
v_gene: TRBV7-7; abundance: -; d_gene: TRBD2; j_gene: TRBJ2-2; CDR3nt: TGTGCCAGCAGCTTAGGACTAGCGGGAGACACCGGGGAGCTGTTTTTT; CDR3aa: CASSLGLAGDTGELFF
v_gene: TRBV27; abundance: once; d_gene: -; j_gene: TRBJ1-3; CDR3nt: TGTGCCAGCAGCGCCCAAACAGGTTACTCTGGAAACACCATATATTTT; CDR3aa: CASSAQTGYSGNTIYF
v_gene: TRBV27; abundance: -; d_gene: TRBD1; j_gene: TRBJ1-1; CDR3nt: TGTGCCAGCAGTGGACAGGGAAGGCTCACTGAAGCTTTCTTT; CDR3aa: CASSGQGRLTEAFF
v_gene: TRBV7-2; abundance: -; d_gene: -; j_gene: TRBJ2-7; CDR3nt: TGTGCCAGCAGCTTAGATCACTACGAGCAGTACTTC; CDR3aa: CASSLDHYEQYF
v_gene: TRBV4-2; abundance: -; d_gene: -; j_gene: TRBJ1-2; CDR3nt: TGTGCCAGCAGCCCCGGGACTTCCTATGGCTACACCTTC; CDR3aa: CASSPGTSYGYTF
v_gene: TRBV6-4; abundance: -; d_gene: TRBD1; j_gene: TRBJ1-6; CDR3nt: TGTGCCAGCAGTGACCAGACAGGGGCAGGCTCACCCCTCCACTTT; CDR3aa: CASSDQTGAGSPLHF
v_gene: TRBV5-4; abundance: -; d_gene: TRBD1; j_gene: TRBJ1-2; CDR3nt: TGTGCCAGCAGCCTCACCGGGACAGGGGGCCGAGGCTACACCTTC; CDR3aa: CASSLTGTGGRGYTF
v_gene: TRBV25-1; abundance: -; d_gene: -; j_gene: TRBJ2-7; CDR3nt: TGTGCCAGCAGTGATAGTATATACGAGCAGTACTTC; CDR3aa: CASSDSIYEQYF
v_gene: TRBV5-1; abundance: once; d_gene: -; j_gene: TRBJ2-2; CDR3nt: TGCGCCAGCAGCTTGAACCCCGGTACGAACACCGGGGAGCTGTTTTTT; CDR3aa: CASSLNPGTNTGELFF
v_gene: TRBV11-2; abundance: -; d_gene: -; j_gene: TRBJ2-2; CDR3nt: TGTGCCAGCAGCTTAGCAGGGAAGCGGGCCGGGGAGCTGTTTTTT; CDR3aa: CASSLAGKRAGELFF
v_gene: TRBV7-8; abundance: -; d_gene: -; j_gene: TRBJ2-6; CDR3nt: TGTGCCAGCAGCCCCCCTAGGTTCTCTGGGGCCAACGTCCTGACTTTC; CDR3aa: CASSPPRFSGANVLTF
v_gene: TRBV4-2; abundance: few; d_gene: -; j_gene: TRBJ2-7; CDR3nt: TGTGCCAGCAGCCAAGATCTTCAGTCCTACGAGCAGTACTTC; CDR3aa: CASSQDLQSYEQYF